This is a list of T cell receptor beta chains from one sample in a study of CD8 T cells in ankylosing spondylitis. TCRdb used MiXCR to reprocess the 5' RACE reads, holding one entry per CDR3 protein. The data show more than 100,000 distinct CDR3 sequences, about 10% seen once. Sequenced: blood, either unsorted or a sorted T cell fraction (not recorded which). These receptors were collected from a female donor with ankylosing spondylitis or in good health (not recorded which). Each CDR3 is given without its conserved first and last residue. The size field is filled for only some rows; it gives once, few, many or a size class.

v_gene	j_gene	abundance	CDR3aa
TRBV12-3/TRBV12-4	TRBJ2-3	many	ASSLDPGPNTQY
TRBV18	TRBJ2-7	many	ASSPPGLGLWQY
TRBV27	TRBJ1-1	many	ASINWGASEAF
TRBV11-3	TRBJ2-3	many	ASSFTGVTDTQY
TRBV6-1	TRBJ2-1	many	ASSPDRARRNEQF
TRBV5-1	TRBJ1-1	many	ASSGGSDTEAF
TRBV5-1	TRBJ2-3	many	ASSRTSGADTQY
TRBV7-2	TRBJ2-7	many	ASSLKTGYEQY
TRBV29-1	TRBJ1-2	.	GVEAAGPRSYT
TRBV7-6	TRBJ2-1	few	ASSLVLAGSDEQF
TRBV20-1	TRBJ1-5	many	SAHRGNQPQH
TRBV20-1	TRBJ2-5	many	SARGRVAGETQY
TRBV6-1	TRBJ2-2	.	ASSGPQGQYTGELF
TRBV5-1	TRBJ2-1	few	ASSPSAGKNNEQF
TRBV20-1	TRBJ2-7	.	SASLVDGEQH
TRBV20-1	TRBJ2-3	many	SASPEGAQY
TRBV3-1	TRBJ2-5	many	ASSQETPQY
TRBV15	TRBJ1-5	many	ATSRQGYSNQPQH
TRBV24-1	TRBJ2-3	.	ATRDREPTDTQY
TRBV29-1	TRBJ1-2	many	SLDGNYGYT
TRBV20-1	TRBJ1-3	many	SASRFVSGNTIY
TRBV20-1	TRBJ2-1	many	SARPLHEGYNEQF
TRBV7-3	TRBJ2-2	many	ASSIGSRETGELF
TRBV20-1	TRBJ1-2	many	SAEWATGLEYGYT
TRBV5-1	TRBJ2-3	many	ASSLELAGADTQY
TRBV2	TRBJ2-2	many	ASRRGNTGELF
TRBV20-1	TRBJ1-4	many	SARPPGATNEKLF
TRBV7-6	TRBJ2-3	.	ASSLVDPGGITDTQY
TRBV5-1	TRBJ1-2	few	ASSFTDRGDH
TRBV12-3/TRBV12-4	TRBJ2-1	many	ASSRGGLKEQF
TRBV20-1	TRBJ1-5	many	SARGGNQPQH
TRBV2	TRBJ1-2	.	ARREFYGYT
TRBV28	TRBJ2-7	many	ASRGQGEAYEQY
TRBV3-1	TRBJ1-2	.	ASSQARGTGGYGYT
TRBV5-1	TRBJ2-2	many	ASSPGLNTGELF
TRBV12-3/TRBV12-4	TRBJ2-4	many	ASSLVRNIQY
TRBV19	TRBJ1-4	many	ASTPDTNEKLF
TRBV25-1	TRBJ2-4	many	ASSASGGKNIQY
TRBV29-1	TRBJ1-2	few	SPEVEGYGYT
TRBV20-1	TRBJ1-5	many	SAPGPPYQPQH
TRBV7-2	TRBJ2-3	many	ASSLKKGSLTADTQY
TRBV3-1	TRBJ2-5	many	ASSHRETQY
TRBV5-1	TRBJ1-1	many	AISLDGNTEAF
TRBV5-6	TRBJ2-7	.	ASSSLGTVYEQY
TRBV30	TRBJ1-1	many	AWIGYTEAF
TRBV2	TRBJ2-1	many	ASRTRPSYNEQF
TRBV5-1	TRBJ2-7	.	ASGAESYEQY
TRBV29-1	TRBJ2-7	many	SVEVQNSYEQY
TRBV20-1	TRBJ2-7	.	SARDLGGGYEQY
TRBV20-1	TRBJ2-1	many	SASPLFAGGPGEQF
TRBV3-1	TRBJ2-1	many	ASSQGPTVEF
TRBV2	TRBJ1-4	.	ASRAGRGIFEKLF
TRBV28	TRBJ2-7	many	ASRTAAGGPTYEQY
TRBV12-3/TRBV12-4	TRBJ2-7	many	ASSFSGSTYEQY
TRBV9	TRBJ1-1	many	ASSAEQDRATEAF
TRBV7-8	TRBJ2-2	.	ASSLERPAINTGELF
TRBV5-1	TRBJ2-1	many	ASSSSGNALGNEQF